The 28 T cell receptor beta chains below all came from one sample that was sequenced in a study of T cells in women clearing cervical HPV infection (dated by TCRdb to the late 2010s). Library preparation employed the immunoSEQ multiplex PCR assay. The table was pulled from immuneACCESS by TCRdb, which kept in-frame rearrangements only. Such tables lose some clones; where checked, under half of the loss comes from unresolved V genes, and the rest has no known cause. The sample has 25,000 to 35,000 clones on record. The ten largest clonotypes hold roughly 16% of the sample. Input material: blood buffy coat. Receptors were obtained from a woman aged 18 to 75 with a cervical HPV16 infection that either progressed to CIN3+ or cleared (not recorded which).

Comment on this clone: The read halts 3 residues ahead of the CDR3 end, with the missing end drawn from the germline J gene. The chain uses TRBV6-2 or TRBV6-3 and TRBJ1-2; TRBD1 aligns across 7 bases. CDR3 length: 14 amino acids. CDR1 MNHEY and CDR2 SVGEGT come from the germline V gene. The sequenced part of the CDR3 DNA is TGTGCCAGCAGCCGGGACAGTGGATCCTACGAC. As protein: CASSRDSGSYD. The CDR3 as a whole reads CASSRDSGSYDYTF.

Comments on this clone: Read coverage stops 3 residues before the CDR3 terminus; the germline J gene supplies the remainder. The chain couples TRBV30 to TRBJ1-4, with 8 bases identical to TRBD1. CDR1 is GTSNPN, CDR2 SVGIG, per germline (reference sequence). The CDR3 loop spans 14 amino acids. The CDR3 bases that were read are TGTGCCTGGAGGGGACAGGACGTTGGGTCACCA. Protein product: CAWRGQDVGSP. The whole CDR3 sequence is CAWRGQDVGSPLFF.

Remarks on this clone: The CDR3 end is not reached by the read, which stops 3 residues before it; the germline J gene fills it in. The genes are TRBV18 and TRBJ2-6; 8 bases are shared with TRBD1. V trimming: 6 bases; J trimming: 0 bases; junction bases outside the gene matches: 16. Per germline, CDR1 KGHSH and CDR2 LQKENI. The CDR3 loop spans 20 amino acids. CDR3 bases read: TGTGCCAGCTCTCCGCGTCCCCCGGACAGGGCCCTCTCTGGGGCCAACGTC. Its protein is CASSPRPPDRALSGANV. The complete CDR3 reads CASSPRPPDRALSGANVLTF.

Concerning this clone: The sequence runs out 3 residues before the end of the CDR3; the remainder is reconstructed from the germline J gene. J is TRBJ1-1 and V is TRBV7-8, with 8 nucleotides matching TRBD1. The CDR3 has 13 amino acids. CDR1 and CDR2 (germline): SGHVS, FQNEAQ. This chain's CDR3 is CASSLSRQGQAFF. The covered CDR3 bases are TGTGCCAGCAGCTTAAGTCGACAGGGGCAA.

About this clone: The read stops 3 residues short of the end of the CDR3; the missing end is completed from the germline J gene. The V and J genes are TRBV7-2 and TRBJ1-2; D unclear. The CDR3 is 13 residues long. Trimming took 5 bases from V and 4 from J, leaving 11 bases between them. CDR1 is SGHTA, CDR2 FQGNSA, per germline. The CDR3 protein is CASSASVGYGYTF. The sequenced CDR3 bases are TGTGCCAGCAGCGCAAGCGTCGGCTATGGC.

For this clone: The CDR3 extends 3 residues past the end of the read, so its final part is completed from the germline J gene. The chain has TRBV4-1 and TRBJ1-5; D perhaps matches TRBD1 (6 bases). Germline CDR1 MGHRA, CDR2 YSYEKL. The CDR3 covers 11 residues. CDR3 DNA (partial): TGCACCAACAGGGCTCATCAGCCC. Protein product: CTNRAHQP. The entire CDR3 reads CTNRAHQPQHF.

Regarding this clone: Read data end 3 residues before the CDR3 end; the end is taken from the germline J gene. The rearrangement joins TRBV14 to TRBJ1-4; possibly TRBD1 for D (5 bases). Germline V lookup: CDR1 SGHDN, CDR2 FVKESK. The V end lost 4 bases, the J end lost 5 bases, and 11 bases lay between the germline ends. CDR3 length: 14 residues. The CDR3 loop reads CASSRRGGNEKLFF. The CDR3 bases that were read are TGTGCCAGCAGCCGCCGCGGGGGGAATGAAAAA. The variable domain in full, completed from reference TRBV14 and TRBJ1-4, reads EAGVTQFPSHSVIEKGQTVTLRCDPISGHDNLYWYRRVMGKEIKFLLHFVKESKQDESGMPNNRFLAERTGGTYSTLKVQPAELEDSGVYFCASSRRGGNEKLFFGSGTQLSVL.

With respect to this clone: The CDR3 end falls 3 residues outside the read, so it is completed with the germline J gene. J is TRBJ1-2 and V is TRBV18; maybe TRBD1 (6 bases). The germline V gene has CDR1 KGHSH and CDR2 LQKENI. The CDR3 consists of 16 residues. The CDR3 bases that were read are TGTGCCAGCTCACCACCTGCGGGGGCCCATGGGGATGAC. Residues: CASSPPAGAHGDD. The complete CDR3 protein is CASSPPAGAHGDDYTF.

A note on this clone: The read terminates 3 residues ahead of where the CDR3 ends, so the germline J gene completes it. V gene TRBV13 combines with J gene TRBJ2-7; perhaps TRBD1 as D (6 bases). The ends were cut back, 3 bases at V and 0 bases at J, with 15 bases in the middle. This CDR3 has 16 residues. The germline V gene has CDR1 PRHDT and CDR2 FYEKMQ (reference sequence). CDR3 in amino acids: CASSLPRQDSSYEQYF. Partial CDR3 DNA: TGTGCCAGCAGCTTGCCTCGACAGGACAGCTCCTACGAG.

Regarding this clone: The CDR3 extends 3 residues past the end of the read, so its final part is completed from the germline J gene. This sequence joins TRBV30 and TRBJ2-2; possible D gene TRBD2, 5 bases. The CDR3 runs 13 residues. Per the germline V gene, CDR1 is GTSNPN and CDR2 is SVGIG (reference sequence). Trimming cost V 7 bases and J 5 bases, with 14 bases left between them. The CDR3 bases that were read are TGTGCCTTCACCCGAGGGTGGACCGGGGAG. This gives the protein CAFTRGWTGE. The CDR3 in its entirety is CAFTRGWTGELFF.

On this clone: The read gets to within 3 residues of the CDR3 end, and the germline J gene fills in the rest. J is TRBJ2-1 and V is TRBV9; 8 nucleotides agree with TRBD2. Germline V gene lookup returns CDR1 SGDLS and CDR2 YYNGEE. The length of the CDR3 is 15 residues. V dropped 0 bases and J dropped 3; count of bases not matched to a gene: 2. The DNA read from the CDR3 is TGTGCCAGCAGCGTAGTAGCGGGAAGCTACAATGAG. Residues: CASSVVAGSYNE. The full CDR3 sequence reads CASSVVAGSYNEQFF.

Notes on this clone: The CDR3 extends 3 residues past the end of the read, so its final part is completed from the germline J gene. The chain couples TRBV20-1 to TRBJ1-5, with D tentatively TRBD1 (6 bases). Trimming cost V 5 bases and J 5 bases, with 22 bases left between them. CDR1 is DFQATT, CDR2 SNEGSKA, per germline (reference sequence). CDR3 size: 16 residues. Partial CDR3 DNA: TGCAGTGCTCCCTATTTGAAACAGGGAGTCGATCAGCCC. Translated: CSAPYLKQGVDQP. The entire CDR3 reads CSAPYLKQGVDQPQHF.

Concerning this clone itself: The read ends 3 residues early relative to the CDR3; the germline J gene fills the gap. V gene TRBV20-1 combines with J gene TRBJ2-1; D is unresolved. The CDR3 length is 17 residues. Germline V gives CDR1 DFQATT, CDR2 SNEGSKA (reference sequence). Trimming left V 0 bases short and J 4 bases short, with 19 bases between. CDR3 bases read: TGCAGTGCTAGAGATTACGCGGCGAGAGAATTTTACAATGAG. The encoded protein is CSARDYAAREFYNE. The full CDR3 protein is CSARDYAAREFYNEQFF.

As regards this clone: The read terminates 3 residues before the CDR3 end, so the remaining end is supplied by the germline J gene. The genes are TRBV18 and TRBJ1-1; the D gene is possibly TRBD1 (6 bases). Deletions cut 2 bases from V and 5 bases from J, with 15 bases between. Germline V lookup: CDR1 KGHSH, CDR2 LQKENI. The CDR3 loop spans 15 amino acids. The sequenced part of the CDR3 DNA is TGTGCCAGCTCACCAGACAGGCCGAAAGGGACTGAA. Translated, it gives CASSPDRPKGTE. The entire CDR3 sequence reads CASSPDRPKGTEAFF.

In the case of this clone: The read ends 3 residues early relative to the CDR3; the germline J gene fills the gap. The V call is TRBV20-1, the J call TRBJ2-2; TRBD2 agrees at 8 bases. This CDR3 is 12 amino acids long. V dropped 7 bases and J dropped 6; count of bases not matched to a gene: 4. Germline V CDR1 and CDR2: DFQATT, SNEGSKA (reference sequence). The CDR3 DNA, read in part, is TGCAGTGGACGGCGGGGGGCCGGGGAG. This translates into CSGRRGAGE. The full-length CDR3 reads as CSGRRGAGELFF.

Note on this clone: The read stops 3 residues short of the end of the CDR3; the missing end is completed from the germline J gene. The J gene is TRBJ2-2, the V gene TRBV6-1; tentative D call: TRBD1 (6 bases). The CDR3 sequence is 15 residues long. Germline CDR1 is MNHNS and CDR2 is SASEGT. The sequenced CDR3 bases are TGTGCCAGCAGTGAAGTTGGAACAGGGTTCTCACCG. This gives the protein CASSEVGTGFSP. The CDR3 in full is CASSEVGTGFSPLFF.

Regarding this clone: The read ends 3 residues shy of where the CDR3 ends; the end is completed using the germline J gene. This chain connects TRBV6-2 or TRBV6-3 to TRBJ2-3, with TRBD1 as a possible D gene (8 bases). CDR3 length equals 17 residues. The germline CDR1 and CDR2 sequences are MNHEY and SVGEGT. CDR3 residues: CASSPTGGGAGGQPQYF. The CDR3 DNA, read in part, is TGTGCCAGCAGCCCCACAGGGGGGGGCGCAGGTGGTCAGCCG.

Concerning this clone itself: The observed sequence ends 3 residues before the CDR3 terminus, with the missing tail filled in from the germline J gene. The chain employs TRBV7-6 and TRBJ1-1; 7 nucleotides agree with TRBD1. Losses at the gene ends were 6 bases for V and 4 bases for J; bases not matched to a gene: 5. The CDR3 loop spans 13 amino acids. CDR1 SGHVS and CDR2 FNYEAQ come from the germline V gene. The CDR3: CASRQPGGTEAFF. The covered CDR3 bases are TGTGCCAGCAGACAGCCAGGGGGCACTGAA. Combining the CDR3 with reference TRBV7-6 and TRBJ1-1 gives the whole variable domain GAGVSQSPRYKVTKRGQDVALRCDPISGHVSLYWYRQALGQGPEFLTYFNYEAQQDKSGLPNDRFSAERPEGSISTLTIQRTEQRDSAMYRCASRQPGGTEAFFGQGTRLTVV.

Remarks on this clone: Read data end 3 residues before the CDR3 end; the end is taken from the germline J gene. The chain employs TRBV7-9 and TRBJ1-6; D perhaps matches TRBD1 (6 bases). Per germline, CDR1 SEHNR and CDR2 FQNEAQ (reference sequence). Trimming shortened V by 4 bases and J by 7 bases, and 11 bases separated the two germline ends. CDR3 length: 14 amino acids. CDR3 region: CASSSGQQNSPLHF. The sequenced part of the CDR3 DNA is TGTGCCAGCAGCTCTGGACAGCAGAATTCACCC.

A note on this clone: The read gets to within 3 residues of the CDR3 end, and the germline J gene fills in the rest. The chain couples TRBV6-2 or TRBV6-3 to TRBJ2-1; 11 bases are shared with TRBD2. The trim removed 7 bases at V and 7 bases at J, leaving 9 bases unmatched. The CDR3 consists of 15 residues. Per germline, CDR1 MNHEY and CDR2 SVGEGT. The sequenced CDR3 bases are TGTGCCAGCATTGATAGCGGGGGGGTCCTGAATGAG. Translated, it gives CASIDSGGVLNE. The complete CDR3 reads CASIDSGGVLNEQFF.

Notes on this clone: The read halts 3 residues ahead of the CDR3 end, with the missing end drawn from the germline J gene. V gene TRBV2 combines with J gene TRBJ2-5; D possibly corresponds to TRBD2 (6 bases). Germline V gives CDR1 SNHLY, CDR2 FYNNEI. The CDR3 totals 12 residues. V shed 8 bases and J shed 4 bases, with 11 bases lying between them. The sequenced CDR3 bases are TGTGCCAGCGTGGGGCGGGGAGAGACC. Amino acids: CASVGRGET. The CDR3, in full, reads CASVGRGETQYF.

Turning to this clone: The read falls 3 residues short of the CDR3 end, and the missing part is taken from the germline J gene. The chain employs TRBV15 and TRBJ2-3; the D gene is possibly TRBD2 (5 bases). The CDR3 length is 18 residues. Germline loops: CDR1 LNHNV, CDR2 YYDKDF (reference sequence). Trimming stripped 2 bases from V and 0 bases from J, with 18 bases between. The covered CDR3 bases are TGTGCCACCAGCAGACTACTAGACTCCTCCTCTAGCACAGATACG. This encodes CATSRLLDSSSSTDT. From start to end, the CDR3 is CATSRLLDSSSSTDTQYF. Based on the CDR3 plus reference TRBV15 and TRBJ2-3, the full variable domain is DAMVIQNPRYQVTQFGKPVTLSCSQTLNHNVMYWYQQKSSQAPKLLFHYYDKDFNNEADTPDNFQSRRPNTSFCFLDIRSPGLGDTAMYLCATSRLLDSSSSTDTQYFGPGTRLTVL.

In regard to this clone: The read gets to within 3 residues of the CDR3 end, and the germline J gene fills in the rest. This rearrangement joins TRBV7-2 to TRBJ2-3, with D hard to call. The CDR3 is 12 residues long. Trimming removed 5 bases from V and 5 bases from J, with 8 bases in between. Germline CDR1 is SGHTA and CDR2 is FQGNSA. The CDR3 is CASSPYGDTQYF. The sequenced part of the CDR3 DNA is TGTGCCAGCAGCCCCTATGGAGATACG.

Turning to this clone: Read data end 3 residues before the CDR3 end; the end is taken from the germline J gene. This chain uses TRBV7-2 with TRBJ1-1; tentatively, D is TRBD1 (5 bases). V dropped 1 base and J dropped 2 bases, with 11 bases sitting between them. This CDR3 spans 15 amino acids. From germline, CDR1 is SGHTA and CDR2 FQGNSA. The CDR3 sequence is CASSLVRTQNTEAFF. The sequenced CDR3 bases are TGTGCCAGCAGCTTAGTGAGGACACAAAACACTGAA.

The chain's CDR3 is CASSFRGRETQYF. The sequenced CDR3 bases are TGTGCCAGCAGCTTTCGGGGTCGAGAGACC. V gene TRBV5-6 combines with J gene TRBJ2-5, with a possible D match to TRBD2 (5 bases). The CDR3 end lies 3 residues beyond the end of the read and is filled in from the germline J gene. In germline, CDR1 is SGHDT, CDR2 YYEEEE. Trimming stripped 2 bases from V and 4 bases from J, with 9 bases between. The CDR3 loop spans 13 amino acids.

A remark on this clone: Read sequence stops 3 residues before the CDR3 end, and the germline J gene provides the missing end. The chain carries TRBV18 and TRBJ2-4, with a tentative D call TRBD1 (6 bases). There are 15 residues in the CDR3. In germline, CDR1 is KGHSH, CDR2 LQKENI. The covered CDR3 bases are TGTGCCAGCTCGGAAATGGACAGCCCAAACTATGGT. It yields the protein CASSEMDSPNYG. In full, the CDR3 is CASSEMDSPNYGQYF. Using reference TRBV18 and TRBJ2-4 for the parts outside the CDR3, the full variable domain is NAGVMQNPRHLVRRRGQEARLRCSPMKGHSHVYWYRQLPEEGLKFMVYLQKENIIDESGMPKERFSAEFPKEGPSILRIQQVVRGDSAAYFCASSEMDSPNYGQYFGAGTRLSVL.

About this clone: The CDR3 end falls 3 residues outside the read, so it is completed with the germline J gene. This rearrangement joins TRBV7-9 to TRBJ2-2, with 7 bases fitting TRBD1. This CDR3 region has 15 residues. With V trimmed by 5 bases and J by 4 bases, 7 bases remained unmatched. The germline V gene has CDR1 SEHNR and CDR2 FQNEAQ (reference sequence). The sequenced part of the CDR3 DNA is TGTGCCAGCAGCACGAGACAGGGAGTCACCGGGGAG. Its translation: CASSTRQGVTGE. The whole CDR3 sequence is CASSTRQGVTGELFF.

CDR3 protein: CASSISSRRDDYTF. The DNA read from the CDR3 is TGTGCCAGTAGTATATCGTCCCGTAGAGATGAC. The rearrangement uses TRBV19 and TRBJ1-2, with D unresolved. The read ends 3 residues shy of where the CDR3 ends; the end is completed using the germline J gene. In germline, CDR1 is LNHDA, CDR2 SQIVND (reference sequence). CDR3 size: 14 residues.